This entry concerns a single T cell receptor (beta chain). Its antigen is unidentified. This sample was taken from a study of CD8 T cells in ankylosing spondylitis. General study results and limits: According to the report, clones linked to the disease were significantly enriched in matched synovial fluid samples taken from ankylosing spondylitis patients. Within ankylosing spondylitis blood, a TCR beta motif made up of several highly homologous variants appeared to be characteristic.

The TCR beta libraries were generated through quantitative 5'-RACE incorporating molecular barcodes. TCRdb re-derived calls from the 5' RACE reads in MiXCR, one entry per CDR3 protein. In the table there are over 400,000 distinct CDR3 sequences, 26% of which are singletons. The receptor was isolated from a male donor with ankylosing spondylitis. The sequenced sample consisted of blood, either unsorted or a sorted T cell fraction (not recorded which).

This CDR3 is CASTTRRTSNSPLHF. CDR3 in DNA: TGTGCCAGTACCACCCGGCGGACGTCCAATTCACCCCTCCACTTT. The chain employs TRBV19 and TRBJ1-6; D is uncertain. V was trimmed by 7 bases and J by 7 bases, leaving 17 bases between them. The CDR3 runs 15 residues. Germline CDR1 is LNHDA and CDR2 is SQIVND (reference sequence).